This entry describes one T cell receptor (beta chain). Its specificity is unknown. CDR1 and CDR2 from the germline V gene are SGDLS and YYNGEE. V was cut by 3 bases and J by 3 bases, with 16 bases left in between. This CDR3 contains 16 residues. These data belong to a study of T cell responses to AZD1222 COVID-19 vaccine. The data were produced by immunoSEQ multiplex PCR, yet TCRdb's version contains in-frame clones alone and is incomplete. The data contain 100,000 to 150,000 clones, about 90% of them singletons. Study-wide results and limits: Donors were largely white British and mainly female; clonal diversity was possibly underestimated. Along spike, vaccine-associated CD4 TCRs were found throughout, with dominance at 160-218 and 743-854. The number of AZD1222 recipients seropositive at baseline was only five to seven.

Investigators merged groups given second doses at roughly 4 or roughly 12 weeks. This receptor was identified in an adult who received the AZD1222 COVID-19 vaccine. Sequencing was performed on peripheral blood, taken 28 days after the second AZD1222 dose. The gene calls are TRBV9 and TRBJ2-1; possibly TRBD2 for D (6 bases). CDR3 protein: CASSGPKGTDYNEQFF. CDR3 nucleotide sequence: TGTGCCAGCAGCGGCCCCAAGGGGACTGACTACAATGAGCAGTTCTTC.